This T cell receptor (beta chain) was found in a study of cytomegalovirus exposure and HLA in healthy donors. Comments on this clone: The antigen remains unidentified.

Primers for the PCR totalled 60 Vbeta and 13 Jbeta. The repertoire was sequenced with immunoSEQ multiplex PCR; TCRdb's copy has only in-frame clones and lacks some. This table holds 150,000 or so clones, approximately 84% found once. CDR3 length: 13 residues. Trimming removed 4 bases from V and 3 bases from J, with 11 bases in between. Germline V CDR1 and CDR2: SGHTS, YDEGEE. Regarding the study as a whole: Most TCRs appeared rarely, but some public TCRs recurred in many donors. Reportedly, HLA-A and HLA-B alleles of most subjects were accurately predicted from TCR beta.

The rearrangement links TRBV5-8 to TRBJ2-7, with D tentatively TRBD2 (5 bases). This clonotype was obtained from a woman aged 50 to 65 in good health and CMV-seropositive. The sequencing sample was made of PBMCs. CDR3 sequence: CASSARRGYEQYF. In DNA form, the CDR3 reads TGTGCCAGCAGCGCCCGACGGGGCTACGAGCAGTACTTC.